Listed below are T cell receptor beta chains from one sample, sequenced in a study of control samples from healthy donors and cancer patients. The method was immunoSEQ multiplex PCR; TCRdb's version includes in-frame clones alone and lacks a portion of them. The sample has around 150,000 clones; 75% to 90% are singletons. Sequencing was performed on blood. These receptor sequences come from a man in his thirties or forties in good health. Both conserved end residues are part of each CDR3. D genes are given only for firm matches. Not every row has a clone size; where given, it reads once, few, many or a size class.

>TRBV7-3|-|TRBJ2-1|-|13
CASSWGDFNEQFF
TGTGCCAGCAGCTGGGGGGACTTCAATGAGCAGTTCTTC
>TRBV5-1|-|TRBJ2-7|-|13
CASSLQAEYEQYF
TGCGCCAGCAGCTTACAGGCGGAGTACGAGCAGTACTTC
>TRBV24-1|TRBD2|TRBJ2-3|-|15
CATSVGAGETDTQYF
TGTGCCACCAGTGTGGGCGCGGGAGAAACAGATACGCAGTATTTT
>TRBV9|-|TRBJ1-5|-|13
CASSIDSNQPQHF
TGTGCCAGCAGCATCGACAGCAATCAGCCCCAGCATTTT
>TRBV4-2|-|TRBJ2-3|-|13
CASSQDHGDTQYF
TGTGCCAGCAGCCAAGATCACGGGGATACGCAGTATTTT
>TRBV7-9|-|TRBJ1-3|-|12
CASSSTGNTIYF
TGTGCCAGCAGCTCTACTGGAAACACCATATATTTT
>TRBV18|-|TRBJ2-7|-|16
CASSPSASGPPYEQYF
TGTGCCAGCTCACCTTCAGCTTCGGGCCCACCCTACGAGCAGTACTTC
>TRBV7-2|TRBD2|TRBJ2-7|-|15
CASSLGGTSSYEQYF
TGTGCCAGCAGCTTGGGGGGGACTAGCTCCTACGAGCAGTACTTC
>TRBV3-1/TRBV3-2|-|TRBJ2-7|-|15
CASSYRDQARSEQYF
TGTGCCAGCAGCTACCGGGACCAGGCCCGGAGCGAGCAGTACTTC
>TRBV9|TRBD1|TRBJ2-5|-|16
CASSGVDRAYRETQYF
TGTGCCAGCAGCGGAGTCGACAGGGCGTATCGAGAGACCCAGTACTTC
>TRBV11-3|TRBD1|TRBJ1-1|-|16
CASSPRTGVVYTEAFF
TGTGCCAGCAGCCCCAGGACAGGGGTTGTTTACACTGAAGCTTTCTTT
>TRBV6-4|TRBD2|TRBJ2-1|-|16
CASSDAGGGYYNEQFF
TGTGCCAGCAGTGACGCGGGGGGCGGTTACTACAATGAGCAGTTCTTC
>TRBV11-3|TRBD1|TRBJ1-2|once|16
CASSTRQGETNYGYTF
TGTGCCAGCAGTACCCGACAGGGGGAGACTAACTATGGCTACACCTTC
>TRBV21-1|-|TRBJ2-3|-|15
CASSGTNPSTDTQYF
TGTGCCAGCAGCGGGACAAATCCCAGCACAGATACGCAGTATTTT
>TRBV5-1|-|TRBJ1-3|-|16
CASSWNPGRSGNTIYF
TGCGCCAGCAGCTGGAACCCAGGTAGAAGCGGAAACACCATATATTTT
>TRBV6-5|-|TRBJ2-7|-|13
CASNVRGVYEQYF
TGTGCCAGCAACGTACGAGGGGTTTACGAGCAGTACTTC
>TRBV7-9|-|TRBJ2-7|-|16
CASSLATGLGSYEQYF
TGTGCCAGCAGCTTAGCTACAGGGTTGGGGTCCTACGAGCAGTACTTC
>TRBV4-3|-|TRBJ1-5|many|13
CASSQDGNQPQHF
TGCGCCAGCAGCCAAGACGGAAATCAGCCCCAGCATTTT
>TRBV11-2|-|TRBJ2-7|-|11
CASTPYLEQYF
TGTGCCAGCACCCCGTACCTCGAGCAGTACTTC
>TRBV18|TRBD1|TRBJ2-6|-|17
CASSRGTGSAGANVLTF
TGTGCCAGCTCACGAGGGACAGGGTCAGCTGGGGCCAACGTCCTGACTTTC
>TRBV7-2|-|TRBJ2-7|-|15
CASSPPKGGTYEQYF
TGTGCCAGCAGCCCTCCCAAGGGGGGCACCTACGAGCAGTACTTC
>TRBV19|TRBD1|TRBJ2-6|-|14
CASVDRAGANVLTF
TGTGCCAGTGTCGACAGGGCTGGGGCCAACGTCCTGACTTTC
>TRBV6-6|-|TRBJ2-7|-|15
CASSNWGGPTYEQYF
TGTGCCAGCAGCAATTGGGGGGGGCCAACCTACGAGCAGTACTTC